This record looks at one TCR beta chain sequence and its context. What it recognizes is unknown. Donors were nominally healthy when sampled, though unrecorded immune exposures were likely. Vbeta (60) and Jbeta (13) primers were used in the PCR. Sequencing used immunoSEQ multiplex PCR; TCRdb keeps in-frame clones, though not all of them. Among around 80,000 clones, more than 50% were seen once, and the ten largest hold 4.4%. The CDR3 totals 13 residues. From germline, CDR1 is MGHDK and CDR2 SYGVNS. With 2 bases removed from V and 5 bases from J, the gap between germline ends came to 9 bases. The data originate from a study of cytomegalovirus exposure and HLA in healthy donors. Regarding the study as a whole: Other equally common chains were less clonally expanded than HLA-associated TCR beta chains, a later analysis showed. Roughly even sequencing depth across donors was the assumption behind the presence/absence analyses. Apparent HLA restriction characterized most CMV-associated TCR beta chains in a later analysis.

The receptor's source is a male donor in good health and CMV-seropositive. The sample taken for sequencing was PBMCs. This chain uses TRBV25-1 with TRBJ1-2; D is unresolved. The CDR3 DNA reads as TGTGCCAGCAGTGAAAGCGGGGTGTATGGCTACACCTTC. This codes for CASSESGVYGYTF.